The T cell receptor (beta chain) under discussion was sequenced for a study of Tregs in tolerant kidney transplant recipients. General study findings and limits: This study did not directly address biological reproducibility. Some patients' samples used different primers over time, so nucleotide sequences weren't comparable.

Here immunoSEQ multiplex PCR was the method, and the copy in TCRdb shows in-frame clones only, minus some. This repertoire shows 20,000 to 25,000 clones, 81% found once; its top ten account for 25%. CDR1 is SGHDN and CDR2 is FVKESK in the germline V gene. The germline V and J ends were trimmed by 6 bases and 4 bases, with 11 bases remaining between them. CDR3 length equals 13 residues. This clone has more than one count but fewer than ten. Its specificity is unknown. The nonmyeloablative bone marrow transplants came from related graft donors, with transient mixed chimerism. The TCR sequence derives from a human patient who received a combined kidney and bone marrow transplant. These T cells may partly come from the graft donor. V usage is TRBV14 and J usage is TRBJ2-3; D not resolved. The material was CD8+ T cells from blood (PBMCs), obtained 6 months after the transplant. The CDR3 loop reads CASSLIGPDTQYF. The CDR3 DNA is TGTGCCAGCAGTTTGATTGGGCCAGATACGCAGTATTTT.